Below are 29 T cell receptor beta chains sequenced from a single sample in a study of T cell responses to AZD1222 COVID-19 vaccine. Clones were sequenced by immunoSEQ multiplex PCR, and TCRdb holds only the in-frame ones, with some missing. The sample consists of under 35,000 clones, around 86% of them appearing once. The source was peripheral blood, collected 28 days after the second AZD1222 dose. The receptor set was obtained from an adult who received the AZD1222 COVID-19 vaccine.

This clone turned up a few times. The rearrangement uses TRBV6-1 and TRBJ1-1; D uncertain. Germline CDR1 reads MNHNS; CDR2 reads SASEGT. Trimming removed 1 base from V and 0 bases from J, with 15 bases in between. This CDR3 comprises 17 residues. The CDR3: CASSEVSFAFMNTEAFF. The CDR3 region has the DNA TGTGCCAGCAGTGAAGTTAGTTTCGCCTTTATGAACACTGAAGCTTTCTTT.

The rearrangement uses TRBV19 and TRBJ1-6; D call uncertain. CDR1 and CDR2 from the germline V gene are LNHDA and SQIVND (reference sequence). Trimming took off 7 bases at V and 0 bases at J, with 13 bases between the two ends. The CDR3 consists of 16 residues. CDR3 nucleotides: TGTGCCAGTACCATAAACTGGAGCTCCTATAATTCACCCCTCCACTTT. Its translation: CASTINWSSYNSPLHF.

The chain carries TRBV19 and TRBJ2-3; 10 bases are a match to TRBD2. The germline gives CDR1 LNHDA, CDR2 SQIVND (reference sequence). V lost 5 bases and J lost 0; bases outside the gene matches: 5. CDR3 size: 16 residues. The CDR3 loop reads CASSPSSGRSTDTQYF. The CDR3 coding sequence is TGTGCCAGTAGTCCGTCTAGCGGGAGAAGCACAGATACGCAGTATTTT.

The CDR3 coding sequence is TGTGCCAGCAGGGTTTCCGGGGGAGAGACCCAGTACTTC. This codes for CASRVSGGETQYF. The rearrangement uses TRBV11-2 and TRBJ2-5, with D maybe TRBD2 (6 bases). The length of the CDR3 is 13 residues. Trimming took 6 bases from V and 4 from J, leaving 12 bases between them. The germline CDR1 and CDR2 sequences are SGHAT and FQNNGV.

This chain links TRBV19 with TRBJ1-1; 9 bases align to TRBD1. J was trimmed by 4 bases and V by 4 bases; bases with no gene match: 7. CDR3 length: 15 amino acids. Germline V CDR1 and CDR2: LNHDA, SQIVND (reference sequence). CDR3 DNA sequence: TGTGCCAGTAGTAGAGGGGACAGGGTGGCCACTGAAGCTTTCTTT. The encoded protein is CASSRGDRVATEAFF.

CDR3 sequence reads: CASSPSRRGPGRATEAFF. CDR3 nucleotide sequence: TGTGCCAGCTCACCAAGTCGTCGGGGGCCCGGGCGGGCCACTGAAGCTTTCTTT. The chain has TRBV18 and TRBJ1-1; D possibly corresponds to TRBD1 (6 bases). Looked up from germline, CDR1 is KGHSH and CDR2 is LQKENI. The V end was cut by 2 bases, the J end by 4 bases, with 23 bases between. CDR3 size: 18 residues. Looking up the rest from reference TRBV18 and TRBJ1-1 gives the full variable domain: NAGVMQNPRHLVRRRGQEARLRCSPMKGHSHVYWYRQLPEEGLKFMVYLQKENIIDESGMPKERFSAEFPKEGPSILRIQQVVRGDSAAYFCASSPSRRGPGRATEAFFGQGTRLTVV.

The rearrangement uses TRBV24-1 and TRBJ2-1; D remains ambiguous. The CDR3 extends over 15 amino acids. The ends were cut back, 1 base at V and 8 bases at J, with 14 bases in the middle. CDR1 is KGHDR and CDR2 is SFDVKD in the germline V gene. In nucleotides, the CDR3 is TGTGCCACCAGTGATTTATTATTGTCTGGGGATGAGCAGTTCTTC. It is translated as CATSDLLLSGDEQFF.

The rearrangement joins TRBV18 to TRBJ2-7; D is possibly TRBD1 or TRBD2 (7 bases each). This CDR3 region has 19 residues. With 6 bases removed from V and 0 bases from J, the gap between germline ends came to 27 bases. Germline V lookup: CDR1 KGHSH, CDR2 LQKENI. Here the CDR3 reads CASSRGERDRVLSSYEQYF. CDR3 DNA sequence: TGTGCCAGCTCCCGGGGTGAGCGGGACAGAGTTTTAAGCTCCTACGAGCAGTACTTC.

This clone occurred once. This chain joins TRBV19 and TRBJ1-6; D is perhaps TRBD1 (5 bases). CDR1 is LNHDA, CDR2 SQIVND, per germline (reference sequence). The CDR3 is 16 residues long. V lost 7 bases and J 8 bases, leaving 21 bases between the germline ends. The CDR3 DNA follows: TGTGCCAGTACCCCCCGGGGCGGGGGGGATTATTCACCCCTCCACTTT. It translates to CASTPRGGGDYSPLHF.

This chain uses TRBV6-5 with TRBJ1-2; D is unclear. The CDR3 is 14 amino acids. The germline V gene encodes CDR1 MNHEY and CDR2 SVGAGI. Trimming pared 2 bases from V and 4 bases from J, leaving 11 bases between. CDR3 in amino acids: CASSYQSEGYGYTF. The CDR3 DNA reads as TGTGCCAGCAGTTACCAGAGCGAGGGCTATGGCTACACCTTC.

The chain has TRBV19 and TRBJ2-1; TRBD2 aligns across 7 bases. The CDR3 contains 14 residues. Per the germline V gene, CDR1 is LNHDA and CDR2 is SQIVND (reference sequence). Trimming at V came to 3 bases and at J to 3 bases, leaving 2 bases not matched to a gene. This CDR3 is CASSIRGDYNEQFF. The CDR3 DNA sequence: TGTGCCAGTAGTATTCGGGGGGACTACAATGAGCAGTTCTTC.

V and J are TRBV3-1 (or the pseudogene TRBV3-2) and TRBJ2-1, with 11 bases aligning to TRBD2. The CDR3 loop spans 19 amino acids. Germline CDR1 and CDR2: LGHDT and YNNKEL (reference sequence). Unmatched junction bases numbered 15, after V lost 4 bases and J lost 4 bases. The CDR3 here is CASSPSVGLAGGGYNEQFF. For the CDR3, the DNA is TGTGCCAGCAGCCCCTCCGTCGGGCTAGCGGGGGGAGGATACAATGAGCAGTTCTTC.

This clone was observed a single time. V is TRBV18 and J is TRBJ2-7; 8 bases are a match to TRBD2. Germline V gene lookup returns CDR1 KGHSH and CDR2 LQKENI. Unmatched junction bases numbered 11, after V lost 8 bases and J lost 5 bases. The CDR3 is 14 residues long. In nucleotides, the CDR3 is TGTGCCAGCCAACCTAAGCGGGAGACGAACGAGCAGTACTTC. Translating gives CASQPKRETNEQYF. The variable domain in full, with the rest retrieved from reference TRBV18 and TRBJ2-7, is NAGVMQNPRHLVRRRGQEARLRCSPMKGHSHVYWYRQLPEEGLKFMVYLQKENIIDESGMPKERFSAEFPKEGPSILRIQQVVRGDSAAYFCASQPKRETNEQYFGPGTRLTVT.

J is TRBJ1-1 and V is TRBV25-1; the D is unclear. Per germline, CDR1 MGHDK and CDR2 SYGVNS. The CDR3 loop spans 13 amino acids. Trimming pared 4 bases from V and 4 bases from J, leaving 10 bases between. CDR3 residues: CASSARGVTEAFF. CDR3 nucleotides: TGTGCCAGCAGTGCTCGGGGTGTCACTGAAGCTTTCTTT.

This chain connects TRBV5-1 to TRBJ2-1, with 9 bases aligning to TRBD2. J was trimmed by 1 base and V by 0 bases; bases with no gene match: 2. The CDR3 runs 16 residues. The germline CDR1 and CDR2 sequences are SGHRS and YFSETQ. The CDR3 DNA reads as TGCGCCAGCAGCTTGGTTAGCGGGAGTTCCTACAATGAGCAGTTCTTC. It codes for CASSLVSGSSYNEQFF.

The chain couples TRBV5-6 to TRBJ1-1; 8 bases map to TRBD1. Unmatched junction bases numbered 12, after V lost 4 bases and J lost 7 bases. In germline, CDR1 is SGHDT, CDR2 YYEEEE. CDR3 size: 15 residues. The CDR3 loop reads CASSTTRSGGLEAFF. The CDR3, as DNA: TGTGCCAGCAGCACCACCCGCTCAGGGGGCCTTGAAGCTTTCTTT.

The rearrangement joins TRBV5-1 to TRBJ2-3; the match to TRBD2 covers 8 bases. The CDR3 consists of 14 residues. Trimming cost V 4 bases and J 4 bases; bases outside gene matches: 5. Germline CDR1 and CDR2: SGHRS and YFSETQ. Here the CDR3 reads CASSLGTSADTQYF. CDR3 in DNA: TGCGCCAGCAGCCTCGGGACTAGTGCAGATACGCAGTATTTT.

The chain carries TRBV20-1 and TRBJ1-1; D perhaps matches TRBD1 (6 bases). V was clipped by 3 bases and J by 6 bases, with 17 bases between them. The V gene's germline CDR1 is DFQATT and CDR2 SNEGSKA (reference sequence). This CDR3 contains 14 residues. Written as DNA, the CDR3 is TGCAGTGCTAGTTCGCGACAGGATACGGCTGAAGCTTTCTTT. Encoded protein: CSASSRQDTAEAFF.

This sequence joins TRBV11-2 and TRBJ2-3; 9 bases map to TRBD2. Germline assignment: CDR1 SGHAT and CDR2 FQNNGV. This CDR3 is 18 amino acids long. V shed 2 bases and J 4 bases; nucleotides not matched to a gene: 13. This CDR3 reads CASSLITVASGAPDTQYF. As DNA, the CDR3 is TGTGCCAGCAGCTTAATCACTGTGGCTAGCGGGGCCCCAGATACGCAGTATTTT.

The rearrangement links TRBV11-3 to TRBJ1-5, with D possibly matching TRBD1 (6 bases). Trimming stripped 1 base from V and 2 bases from J, with 12 bases between. CDR1 is SGHNT and CDR2 is YENEEA in the germline V gene. The CDR3 totals 16 residues. CDR3 sequence: CASSLGDIRGNQPQHF. The CDR3 region has the DNA TGTGCCAGCAGCTTAGGGGACATAAGGGGCAATCAGCCCCAGCATTTT.

This chain uses TRBV21-1 with TRBJ1-5; TRBD1, as called in the table, went unchecked against the DNA. TRBV21-1 is an annotated pseudogene. This CDR3 spans 18 amino acids. The CDR3 loop is CASSKKGAGGISNQPQHF. CDR3 in DNA: TGTGCCAGCAGCAAAAAAGGGGCAGGGGGCATTAGCAATCAGCCCCAGCATTTT.

This CDR3 reads CASSEVVVGDTQYF. The CDR3 nucleotides are TGTGCCAGCAGTGAAGTTGTGGTCGGAGATACGCAGTATTTT. V gene TRBV6-1 combines with J gene TRBJ2-3; D is unresolved. In germline, CDR1 is MNHNS, CDR2 SASEGT. Trimming took 1 base from V and 5 from J, leaving 10 bases between them. The CDR3 runs to 14 residues.

Here the CDR3 DNA reads TGTGCCAGCAAGACAGGCTCTCGCACAGATACGCAGTATTTT. Protein sequence: CASKTGSRTDTQYF. The V and J genes are TRBV6-5 and TRBJ2-3, with D perhaps matching TRBD1 (6 bases). Germline CDR1 MNHEY, CDR2 SVGAGI. V was shortened by 7 bases and J by 1 base, with 12 bases between the two germline ends. The CDR3 contains 14 residues.

This clone was counted between two and nine times. The chain combines TRBV12-5 with TRBJ1-2; TRBD1 matches at 9 bases. J was trimmed by 1 base and V by 0 bases; bases with no gene match: 3. Germline lookup yields CDR1 LGHNT and CDR2 FRNRAP. CDR3 size: 16 residues. The CDR3 is CASGLVTGGGNYGYTF. The CDR3 region has the DNA TGTGCTAGTGGTTTGGTGACAGGGGGAGGTAACTATGGCTACACCTTC.

The gene calls are TRBV5-6 and TRBJ2-3; either TRBD1 or TRBD2 may fit D (5 bases each). This CDR3 comprises 13 residues. V was pared by 7 bases and J by 3 bases, with 12 bases between. CDR1 and CDR2 (germline): SGHDT, YYEEEE. The CDR3, as DNA: TGTGCCAGCGGAACGGGACCGACAGATACGCAGTATTTT. Translated, it gives CASGTGPTDTQYF.

The chain joins TRBV5-6 to TRBJ2-7, with a tentative D call TRBD2 (5 bases). The CDR3 extends over 14 amino acids. Trimming left V 6 bases short and J 1 base short, with 14 bases between. CDR1 and CDR2 from the germline V gene are SGHDT and YYEEEE. Here the CDR3 DNA reads TGTGCCAGCACCCCTGCCGAGGGTTCCTACGAGCAGTACTTC. Its protein is CASTPAEGSYEQYF.

The chain joins TRBV4-1 to TRBJ2-7, with D possibly TRBD1 on 5 matching bases. The CDR3 has 13 amino acids. V lost 3 bases and J 3 bases, leaving 9 bases between the germline ends. Germline V lookup: CDR1 MGHRA, CDR2 YSYEKL. The CDR3 is CASSQGLLYEQYF. The CDR3 bases are TGCGCCAGCAGCCAGGGGCTGCTCTACGAGCAGTACTTC.

The gene calls are TRBV2 and TRBJ1-1; D remains ambiguous. V was pared by 6 bases and J by 10 bases, with 18 bases between. This CDR3 has 13 residues. Germline CDR1 is SNHLY and CDR2 is FYNNEI. The CDR3 sequence is CASRGGPTRGAFF. DNA of the CDR3: TGTGCCAGCAGGGGAGGACCGACCAGAGGAGCTTTCTTT.

The J gene is TRBJ2-6, the V gene TRBV7-3; D is uncertain. The germline CDR1 and CDR2 sequences are SGHTA and FQGTGA. Trimming stripped 5 bases from V and 0 bases from J, with 8 bases between. The CDR3 runs to 15 residues. In DNA, the CDR3 is TGTGCCAGCAGCAGAAGTTACTCTGGGGCCAACGTCCTGACTTTC. It codes for CASSRSYSGANVLTF. Supplemented by reference TRBV7-3 and TRBJ2-6, the full variable domain reads GAGVSQTPSNKVTEKGKYVELRCDPISGHTALYWYRQSLGQGPEFLIYFQGTGAADDSGLPNDRFFAVRPEGSVSTLKIQRTERGDSAVYLCASSRSYSGANVLTFGAGSRLTVL.